This TCR beta chain stems from a study of blood T cell repertoires in COVID-19. Methods used by the authors: How many nucleated cells were present was estimated from reference gene primer amplification. The table came from immunoSEQ multiplex PCR; TCRdb's copy has only in-frame clones and leaves some out. The V and J calls and clone size are taken from that table; D and trimming were inferred from the DNA. The table shows roughly 150,000 clones, with 84% occurring only once. Per the germline V gene, CDR1 is MGHRA and CDR2 is YSYEKL. V shed 4 bases and J shed 5 bases, with 11 bases lying between them. This CDR3 has 13 amino acids. The sample holds a few counts of this clone.

The sequence was obtained from a woman at least 80 years old with COVID-19, enrolled during active disease. This rearrangement joins TRBV4-1 to TRBJ1-1, with no clear D. Sequencing input: peripheral blood. CDR3 nucleotides: TGCGCCAGCAGCCCGCTGGGGAGAACTGAAGCTTTCTTT. Translation gives CASSPLGRTEAFF.